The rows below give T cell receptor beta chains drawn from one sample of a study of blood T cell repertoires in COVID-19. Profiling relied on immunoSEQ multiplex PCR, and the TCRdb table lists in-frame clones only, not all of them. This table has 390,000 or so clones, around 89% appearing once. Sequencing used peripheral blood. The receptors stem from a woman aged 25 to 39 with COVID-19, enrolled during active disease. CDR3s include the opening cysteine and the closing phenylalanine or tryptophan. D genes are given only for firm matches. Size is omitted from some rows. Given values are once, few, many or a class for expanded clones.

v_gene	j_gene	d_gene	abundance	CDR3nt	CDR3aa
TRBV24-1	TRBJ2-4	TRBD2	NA	TGTGCCACCAGTTTCGCGGGGGATGGACAACCCTCTGAAAACATTCAGTACTTC	CATSFAGDGQPSENIQYF
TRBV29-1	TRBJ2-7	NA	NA	TGCAGCGTTGAAGAACGCGACAGCTCCTACGAGCAGTACTTC	CSVEERDSSYEQYF
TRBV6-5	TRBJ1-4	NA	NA	TGTGCCAGCAGGTCTGCAGGGCTTAATGAAAAACTGTTTTTT	CASRSAGLNEKLFF
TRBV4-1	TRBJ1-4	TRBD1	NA	TGCGCCAGCAGCCGACGGACAGGGGGTGACGAAAAACTGTTTTTT	CASSRRTGGDEKLFF
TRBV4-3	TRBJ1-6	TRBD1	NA	TGCGCCAGCAGCCGTAATACAGGGGGGAATAATTCACCCCTCCACTTT	CASSRNTGGNNSPLHF
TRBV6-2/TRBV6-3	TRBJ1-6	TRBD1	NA	TGTGCCAGCAGTCGACAGGGGAATTCACCCCTCCACTTT	CASSRQGNSPLHF
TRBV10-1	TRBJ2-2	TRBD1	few	TGCGCCAGCAGGAGACAGGGAAACACCGGGGAGCTGTTTTTT	CASRRQGNTGELFF
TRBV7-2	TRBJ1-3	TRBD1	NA	TGTGCCAGCAGCCTCTACCCGGGACAGTCAGGAAACACCATATATTTT	CASSLYPGQSGNTIYF
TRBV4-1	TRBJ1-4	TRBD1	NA	TGCGCCAGCAGCCAAGATGGACAGGGCTATGAAAAACTGTTTTTT	CASSQDGQGYEKLFF
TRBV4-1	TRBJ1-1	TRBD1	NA	TGCGCCAGCAGCCAAGGGAGGGGGCTCAGAGGGACTGAAGCTTTCTTT	CASSQGRGLRGTEAFF
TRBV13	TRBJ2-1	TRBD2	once	TGTGCCAGCAGCCACGAGCGGGGATACAATGAGCAGTTCTTC	CASSHERGYNEQFF
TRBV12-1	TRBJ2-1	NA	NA	TGTGCCAGCAGCCGCCGGGGGGGACTAGCGAAATACAATGAGCAGTTCTTC	CASSRRGGLAKYNEQFF
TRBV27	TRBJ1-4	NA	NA	TGTGCCAGCAGCCCGGACAGAACCGAAAAACTGTTTTTT	CASSPDRTEKLFF
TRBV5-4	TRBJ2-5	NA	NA	TGTGCCAGCAGCTCCGCCTTAGACAGGGGAGGGCAAGAGACCCAGTACTTC	CASSSALDRGGQETQYF